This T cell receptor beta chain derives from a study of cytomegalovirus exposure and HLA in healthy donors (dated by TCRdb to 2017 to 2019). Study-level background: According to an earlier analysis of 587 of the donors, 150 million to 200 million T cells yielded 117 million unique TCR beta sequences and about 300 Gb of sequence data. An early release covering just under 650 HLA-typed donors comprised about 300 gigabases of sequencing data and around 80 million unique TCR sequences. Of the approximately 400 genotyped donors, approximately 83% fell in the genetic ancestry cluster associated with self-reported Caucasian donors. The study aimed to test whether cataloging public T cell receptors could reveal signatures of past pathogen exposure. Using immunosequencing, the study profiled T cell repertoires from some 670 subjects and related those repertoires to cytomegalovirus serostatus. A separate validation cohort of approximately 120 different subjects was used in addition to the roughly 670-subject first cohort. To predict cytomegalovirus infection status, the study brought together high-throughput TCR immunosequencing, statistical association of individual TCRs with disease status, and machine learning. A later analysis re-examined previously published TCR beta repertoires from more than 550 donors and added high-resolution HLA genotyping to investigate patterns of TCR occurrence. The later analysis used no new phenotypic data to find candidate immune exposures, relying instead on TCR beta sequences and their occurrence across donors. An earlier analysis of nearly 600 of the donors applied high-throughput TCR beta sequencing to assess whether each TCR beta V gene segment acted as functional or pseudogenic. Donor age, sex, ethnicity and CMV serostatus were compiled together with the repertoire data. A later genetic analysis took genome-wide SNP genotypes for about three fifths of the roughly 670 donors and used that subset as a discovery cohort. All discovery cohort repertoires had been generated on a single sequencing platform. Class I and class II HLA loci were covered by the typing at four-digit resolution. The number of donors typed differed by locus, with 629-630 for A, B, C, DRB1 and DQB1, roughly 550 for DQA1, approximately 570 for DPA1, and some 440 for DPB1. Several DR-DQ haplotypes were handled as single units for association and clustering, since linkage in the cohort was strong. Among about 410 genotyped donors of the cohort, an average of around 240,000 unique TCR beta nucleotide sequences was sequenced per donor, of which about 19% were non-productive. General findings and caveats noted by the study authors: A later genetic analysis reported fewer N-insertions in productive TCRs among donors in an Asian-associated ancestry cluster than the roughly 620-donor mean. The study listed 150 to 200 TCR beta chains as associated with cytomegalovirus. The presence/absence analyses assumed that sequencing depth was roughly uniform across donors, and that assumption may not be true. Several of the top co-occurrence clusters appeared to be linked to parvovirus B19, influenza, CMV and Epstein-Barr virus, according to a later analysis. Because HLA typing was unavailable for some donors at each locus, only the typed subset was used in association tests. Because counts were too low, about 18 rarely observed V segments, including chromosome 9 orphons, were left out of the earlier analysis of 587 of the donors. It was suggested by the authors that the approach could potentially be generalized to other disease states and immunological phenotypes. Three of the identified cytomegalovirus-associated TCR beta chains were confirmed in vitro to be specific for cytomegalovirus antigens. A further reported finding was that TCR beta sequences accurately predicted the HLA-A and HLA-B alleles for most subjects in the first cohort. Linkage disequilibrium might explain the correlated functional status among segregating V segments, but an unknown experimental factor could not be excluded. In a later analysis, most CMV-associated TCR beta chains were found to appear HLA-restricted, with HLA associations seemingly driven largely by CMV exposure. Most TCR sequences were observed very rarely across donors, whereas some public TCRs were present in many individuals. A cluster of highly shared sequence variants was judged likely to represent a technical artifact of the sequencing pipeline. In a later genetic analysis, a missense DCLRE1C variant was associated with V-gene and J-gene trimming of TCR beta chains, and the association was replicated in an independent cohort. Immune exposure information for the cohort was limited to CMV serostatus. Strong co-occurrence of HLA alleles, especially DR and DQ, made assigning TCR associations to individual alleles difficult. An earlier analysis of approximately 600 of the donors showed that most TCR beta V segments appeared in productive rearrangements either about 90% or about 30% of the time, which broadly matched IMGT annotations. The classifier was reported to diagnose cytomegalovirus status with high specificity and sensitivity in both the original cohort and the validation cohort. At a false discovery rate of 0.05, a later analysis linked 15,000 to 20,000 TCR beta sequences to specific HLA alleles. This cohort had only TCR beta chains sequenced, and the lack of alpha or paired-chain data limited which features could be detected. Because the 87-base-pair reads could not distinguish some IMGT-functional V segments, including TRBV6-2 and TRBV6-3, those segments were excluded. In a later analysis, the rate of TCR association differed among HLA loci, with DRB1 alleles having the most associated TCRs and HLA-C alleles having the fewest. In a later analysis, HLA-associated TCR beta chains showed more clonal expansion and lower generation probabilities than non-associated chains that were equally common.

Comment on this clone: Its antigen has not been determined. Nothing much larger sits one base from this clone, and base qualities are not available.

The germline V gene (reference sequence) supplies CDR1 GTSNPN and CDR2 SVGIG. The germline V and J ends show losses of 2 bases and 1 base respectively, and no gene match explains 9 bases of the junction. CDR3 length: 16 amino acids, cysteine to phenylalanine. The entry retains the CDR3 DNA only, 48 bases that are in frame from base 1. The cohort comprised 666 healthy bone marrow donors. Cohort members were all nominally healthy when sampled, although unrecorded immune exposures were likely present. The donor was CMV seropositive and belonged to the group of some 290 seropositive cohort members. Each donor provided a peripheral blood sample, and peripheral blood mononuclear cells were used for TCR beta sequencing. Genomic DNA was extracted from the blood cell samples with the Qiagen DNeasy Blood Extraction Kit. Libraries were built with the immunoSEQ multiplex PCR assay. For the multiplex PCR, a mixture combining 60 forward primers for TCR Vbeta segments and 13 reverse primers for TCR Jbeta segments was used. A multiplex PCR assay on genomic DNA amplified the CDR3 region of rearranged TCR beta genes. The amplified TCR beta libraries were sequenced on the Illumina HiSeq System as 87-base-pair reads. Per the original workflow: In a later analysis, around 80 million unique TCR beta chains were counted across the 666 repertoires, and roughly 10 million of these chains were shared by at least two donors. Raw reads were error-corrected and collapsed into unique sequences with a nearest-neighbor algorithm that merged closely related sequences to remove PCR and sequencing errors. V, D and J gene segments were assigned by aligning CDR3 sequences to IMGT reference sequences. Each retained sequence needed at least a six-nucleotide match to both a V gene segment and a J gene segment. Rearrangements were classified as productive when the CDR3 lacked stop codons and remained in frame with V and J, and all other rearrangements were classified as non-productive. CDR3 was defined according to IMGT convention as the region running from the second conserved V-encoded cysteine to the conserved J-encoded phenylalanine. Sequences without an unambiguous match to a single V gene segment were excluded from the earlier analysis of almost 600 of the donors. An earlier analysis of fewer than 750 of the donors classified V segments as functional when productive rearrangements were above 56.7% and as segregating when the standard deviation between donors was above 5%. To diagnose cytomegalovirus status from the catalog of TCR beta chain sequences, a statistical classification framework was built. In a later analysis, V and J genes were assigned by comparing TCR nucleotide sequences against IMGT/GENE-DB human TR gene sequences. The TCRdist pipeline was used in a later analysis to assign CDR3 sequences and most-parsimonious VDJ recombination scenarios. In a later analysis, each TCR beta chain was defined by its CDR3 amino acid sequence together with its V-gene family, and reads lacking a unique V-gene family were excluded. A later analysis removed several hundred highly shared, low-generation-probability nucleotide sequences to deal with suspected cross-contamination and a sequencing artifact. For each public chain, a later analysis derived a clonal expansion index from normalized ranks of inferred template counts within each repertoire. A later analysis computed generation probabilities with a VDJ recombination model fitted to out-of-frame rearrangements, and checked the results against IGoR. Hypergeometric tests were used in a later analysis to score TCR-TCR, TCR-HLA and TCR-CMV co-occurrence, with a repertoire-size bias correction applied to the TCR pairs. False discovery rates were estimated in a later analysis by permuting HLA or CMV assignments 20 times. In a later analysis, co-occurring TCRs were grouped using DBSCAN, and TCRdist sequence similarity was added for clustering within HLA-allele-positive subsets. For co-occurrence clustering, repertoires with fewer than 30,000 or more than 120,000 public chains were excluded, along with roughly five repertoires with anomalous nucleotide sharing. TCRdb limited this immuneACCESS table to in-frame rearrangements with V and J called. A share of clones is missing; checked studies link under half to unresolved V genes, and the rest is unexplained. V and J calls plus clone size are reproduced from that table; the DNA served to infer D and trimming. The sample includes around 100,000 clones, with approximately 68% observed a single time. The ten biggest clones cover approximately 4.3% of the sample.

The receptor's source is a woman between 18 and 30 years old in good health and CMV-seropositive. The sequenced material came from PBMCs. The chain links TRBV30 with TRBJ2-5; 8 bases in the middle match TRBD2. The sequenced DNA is TGTGCCTGGAGTCCCGGGCTAGCGGGTACCCAAGAGACCCAGTACTTC. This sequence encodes CAWSPGLAGTQETQYF. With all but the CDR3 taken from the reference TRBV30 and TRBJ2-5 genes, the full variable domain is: SQTIHQWPATLVQPVGSPLSLECTVEGTSNPNLYWYRQAAGRGLQLLFYSVGIGQISSEVPQNLSASRPQDRQFILSSKKLLLSDSGFYLCAWSPGLAGTQETQYFGPGTRLLVL.